One sample yielded the 13 T cell receptor beta chains listed below, sequenced in a study of Graves' ophthalmopathy and Graves' hyperthyroidism. Amplification of TCR beta CDR3 regions used RNA transcripts. The library came from an HTBI-primed first-round RT-PCR and a second-round multiplex PCR. TCRdb reprocessed the multiplex PCR reads with MiXCR, giving one entry per CDR3 protein. This sample has about 740,000 distinct CDR3 sequences, with 40% found just once. Sample: peripheral blood. These receptor sequences come from an adult man with Graves' ophthalmopathy.

This sequence joins TRBV25-1 and TRBJ2-1, with D uncertain. The CDR3 covers 16 residues. V lost 7 bases and J lost 7, with 23 bases in between. CDR1 and CDR2 (germline): MGHDK, SYGVNS. This CDR3 is CASNPIYASGSNEQFF. The CDR3 bases are TGTGCCAGCAACCCCATTTACGCCTCCGGTTCTAATGAGCAGTTCTTC. The whole variable domain, remainder taken from reference TRBV25-1 and TRBJ2-1, is EADIYQTPRYLVIGTGKKITLECSQTMGHDKMYWYQQDPGMELHLIHYSYGVNSTEKGDLSSESTVSRIRTEHFPLTLESARPSHTSQYLCASNPIYASGSNEQFFGPGTRLTVL.

This sequence joins TRBV7-9 and TRBJ2-5, with 7 bases identical to TRBD2. Germline values: CDR1 SEHNR, CDR2 FQNEAQ (reference sequence). The CDR3 totals 16 residues. V was clipped by 5 bases and J by 2 bases; unmatched bases: 11. CDR3 sequence (DNA): TGTGCCAGCAGCCAGATAGGCGGGGGAGAGCAAGAGACCCAGTACTTC. This translates into CASSQIGGGEQETQYF.

V and J are TRBV15 and TRBJ2-6, with D possibly being TRBD1 (5 bases). Trimming left V 5 bases short and J 2 bases short, with 13 bases between. CDR3 length: 16 residues. From germline, CDR1 is LNHNV and CDR2 YYDKDF (reference sequence). Written as DNA, the CDR3 is TGTGCCACCAGCGGAACTCTAGGGGCTGGGGCCAACGTCCTGACTTTC. Translation: CATSGTLGAGANVLTF. Full variable domain (rest looked up from reference TRBV15 and TRBJ2-6): DAMVIQNPRYQVTQFGKPVTLSCSQTLNHNVMYWYQQKSSQAPKLLFHYYDKDFNNEADTPDNFQSRRPNTSFCFLDIRSPGLGDTAMYLCATSGTLGAGANVLTFGAGSRLTVL.

V is TRBV7-9 and J is TRBJ2-7; possible D gene TRBD1, 6 bases. The CDR3 is made up of 13 amino acids. From germline, CDR1 is SEHNR and CDR2 FQNEAQ (reference sequence). Deletions cut 5 bases from V and 9 bases from J, with 17 bases between. CDR3 loop: CASSPRTVGGQYF. The CDR3 region has the DNA TGTGCCAGCAGCCCCAGGACAGTAGGTGGGCAGTACTTC.

The chain employs TRBV11-1 and TRBJ1-5; no reliable D call. V lost 2 bases and J lost 11, with 22 bases in between. This CDR3 is 16 amino acids long. Per the germline V gene, CDR1 is SGHAT and CDR2 is FQDESV (reference sequence). CDR3 DNA: TGTGCCAGCAGCTTATCAAGGACGCCGGCGTTTGGGTCCCAGCATTTT. The encoded protein is CASSLSRTPAFGSQHF.

This clonotype was detected only once. Since a much larger clone is just one base distant, this may be a read error. A read error is likely, as this CDR3 ends without the conserved phenylalanine or tryptophan. This chain uses TRBV9 with TRBJ1-1; 7 bases are shared with TRBD1. The CDR3 totals 13 residues. Germline CDR1 reads SGDLS; CDR2 reads YYNGEE. V was clipped by 4 bases and J by 2 bases; unmatched bases: 2. CDR3 sequence: CASSTGANTEAFS. The CDR3 DNA reads as TGTGCCAGCAGCACAGGGGCCAACACTGAAGCTTTCTCT.

Of note for this clonotype: The junction and the germline gene differ at one end; a read error may be behind it. V gene TRBV29-1 combines with J gene TRBJ1-1; D not resolved. The CDR3 is 12 amino acids. Germline V gene lookup returns CDR1 SQVTM and CDR2 ANQGSEA. CDR3 in DNA: TGTGCCTGGTCCACCGGGAACACTGAAGCTTTCTTT. Its protein is CAWSTGNTEAFF.

CDR3: CASSLQGSMETQYF. CDR3 DNA: TGTGCCAGCAGTCTACAGGGGTCGATGGAGACCCAGTACTTC. The chain links TRBV7-9 to TRBJ2-5, with 7 bases identical to TRBD1. The CDR3 consists of 14 residues. Germline CDR1 reads SEHNR; CDR2 reads FQNEAQ (reference sequence). V lost 6 bases to trimming and J lost 5 bases; unmatched junction nucleotides: 9.

Comments on this clonotype: One end of the junction does not line up with germline, which may come from a read error. The genes are TRBV10-3 and TRBJ1-2; tentative D call: TRBD1 (5 bases). Germline values: CDR1 ENHRY, CDR2 SYGVKD. The CDR3 has 18 residues. The CDR3 DNA reads as TGTGCCAGCAGTGAAGTATCTTCGGCAGGGTGGATTCTCTATGGCTACACCTTC. Encoded protein: CASSEVSSAGWILYGYTF.

This clonotype showed up just a few times. V and J are TRBV16 and TRBJ2-7; unclear D gene. Per germline, CDR1 KGHSY and CDR2 FQNENV. This CDR3 has 14 amino acids. V was pared by 0 bases and J by 5 bases, with 11 bases between. The CDR3 DNA is TGTGCCAGCAGCCAATCGACACTACGAAACGAGCAGTACTTC. Its protein is CASSQSTLRNEQYF.

This clonotype has at least ten counts. In DNA, the CDR3 is TGTGCCAGCAGCTCGAAAGGTTCCCAGTACTTC. Translating it yields CASSSKGSQYF. The chain combines TRBV2 with TRBJ2-5; no definite D call. The CDR3 loop spans 11 amino acids. Germline CDR1 is SNHLY and CDR2 is FYNNEI. V was clipped by 6 bases and J by 9 bases, with 11 bases between them.

The J gene is TRBJ2-7, the V gene TRBV9; D uncertain. This CDR3 is 15 amino acids long. Germline V gene data show CDR1 as SGDLS and CDR2 as YYNGEE. The ends were cut back, 0 bases at V and 3 bases at J, with 13 bases in the middle. The chain's CDR3 is CASSVAGDMYYEQYF. CDR3 nucleotides: TGTGCCAGCAGCGTAGCAGGAGACATGTACTACGAGCAGTACTTC.

This clonotype appeared many times. The rearrangement links TRBV15 to TRBJ1-3; unclear D gene. This CDR3 is 13 amino acids long. V was pared by 5 bases and J by 0 bases, with 5 bases between. Germline V gene lookup returns CDR1 LNHNV and CDR2 YYDKDF (reference sequence). Here the CDR3 DNA reads TGTGCCACCAGCGTGGACTCTGGAAACACCATATATTTT. Translating gives CATSVDSGNTIYF.